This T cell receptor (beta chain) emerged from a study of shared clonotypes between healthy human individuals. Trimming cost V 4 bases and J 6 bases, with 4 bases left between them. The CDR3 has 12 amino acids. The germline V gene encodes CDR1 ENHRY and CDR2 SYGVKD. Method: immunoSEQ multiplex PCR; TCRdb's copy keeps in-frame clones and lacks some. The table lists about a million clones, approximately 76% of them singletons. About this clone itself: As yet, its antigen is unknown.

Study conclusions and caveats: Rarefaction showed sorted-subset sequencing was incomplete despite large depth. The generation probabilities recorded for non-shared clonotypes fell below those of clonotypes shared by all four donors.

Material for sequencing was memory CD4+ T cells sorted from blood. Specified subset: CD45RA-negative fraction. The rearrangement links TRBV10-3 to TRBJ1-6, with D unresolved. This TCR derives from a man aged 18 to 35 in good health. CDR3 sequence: CAISGINSPLHF. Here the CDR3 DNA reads TGTGCCATCAGTGGTATTAATTCACCCCTCCACTTT.